These T cell receptor beta chains were read from a single sample in a study of blood T cell repertoires in COVID-19. Sequenced by immunoSEQ multiplex PCR; TCRdb stores in-frame clones only, minus some. The sample yields nearly 110,000 clones, about three quarters seen once. Sequencing used peripheral blood. The origin of the receptors is a man aged 80 or over with COVID-19, enrolled during active disease. The CDR3 runs from the conserved cysteine through the conserved F or W. The D gene is left open where the match is weak. Some rows have no size entry. The others give once, few or many, or a class for an expanded clone.

clone size: .; D gene: .; J gene: TRBJ1-4; V gene: TRBV5-1; CDR3 protein: CASSPGTYNEKLFF; CDR3 DNA: TGCGCCAGCAGCCCTGGGACTTACAATGAAAAACTGTTTTTT
clone size: .; D gene: TRBD2; J gene: TRBJ2-3; V gene: TRBV5-1; CDR3 protein: CASSLAGGPGATDTQYF; CDR3 DNA: TGCGCCAGCAGCTTAGCGGGAGGGCCCGGGGCCACAGATACGCAGTATTTT
clone size: .; D gene: .; J gene: TRBJ2-7; V gene: TRBV30; CDR3 protein: CAWSPSYSYEQYF; CDR3 DNA: TGTGCCTGGAGTCCCTCTTACTCCTACGAGCAGTACTTC
clone size: .; D gene: TRBD1; J gene: TRBJ2-5; V gene: TRBV9; CDR3 protein: CASSRDRETQYF; CDR3 DNA: TGTGCCAGTTCCCGGGACAGAGAAACCCAGTACTTC
clone size: .; D gene: TRBD1; J gene: TRBJ1-4; V gene: TRBV28; CDR3 protein: CASSPPGQGTGELFF; CDR3 DNA: TGTGCCAGCAGTCCCCCCGGACAGGGGACAGGAGAACTGTTTTTT
clone size: .; D gene: TRBD2; J gene: TRBJ2-7; V gene: TRBV9; CDR3 protein: CASSPHGAGGEQYF; CDR3 DNA: TGTGCCAGCAGTCCTCATGGAGCGGGAGGCGAGCAGTACTTC
clone size: .; D gene: TRBD2; J gene: TRBJ2-5; V gene: TRBV5-4; CDR3 protein: CASSRDNSGRAGETQYF; CDR3 DNA: TGTGCCAGCAGCCGGGACAATAGCGGGAGGGCCGGGGAGACCCAGTACTTC
clone size: .; D gene: .; J gene: TRBJ2-1; V gene: TRBV3-1/TRBV3-2; CDR3 protein: CASSQGGVDSCEQFF; CDR3 DNA: TGTGCCAGCAGCCAAGGAGGAGTGGATTCTTGTGAGCAGTTCTTC
clone size: .; D gene: .; J gene: TRBJ1-3; V gene: TRBV7-9; CDR3 protein: CASSPWGRSSLSSGNTIYF; CDR3 DNA: TGTGCCAGCAGCCCATGGGGCCGTTCGAGCCTTTCCTCTGGAAACACCATATATTTT
clone size: .; D gene: TRBD1; J gene: TRBJ2-5; V gene: TRBV25-1; CDR3 protein: CASSESGGQETQYF; CDR3 DNA: TGTGCCAGCAGTGAATCAGGGGGCCAAGAGACCCAGTACTTC
clone size: .; D gene: TRBD2; J gene: TRBJ2-7; V gene: TRBV7-6; CDR3 protein: CASSHGLAGVYEQYF; CDR3 DNA: TGTGCCAGCAGCCACGGACTAGCGGGAGTCTACGAGCAGTACTTC
clone size: few; D gene: .; J gene: TRBJ1-1; V gene: TRBV19; CDR3 protein: CASSARAQNTEAFF; CDR3 DNA: TGTGCCAGTAGTGCGCGGGCCCAGAACACTGAAGCTTTCTTT
clone size: .; D gene: .; J gene: TRBJ2-5; V gene: TRBV9; CDR3 protein: CASSFGVAGREETQYF; CDR3 DNA: TGTGCCAGCAGCTTTGGGGTGGCAGGGCGAGAAGAGACCCAGTACTTC
clone size: .; D gene: TRBD2; J gene: TRBJ2-5; V gene: TRBV6-2/TRBV6-3; CDR3 protein: CASSYSGLAGDRETQYF; CDR3 DNA: TGTGCCAGCAGTTACTCCGGGTTAGCGGGAGACAGAGAGACCCAGTACTTC
clone size: .; D gene: TRBD2; J gene: TRBJ2-1; V gene: TRBV28; CDR3 protein: CASLAGGSNEQFF; CDR3 DNA: TGTGCCAGTTTAGCGGGAGGAAGCAATGAGCAGTTCTTC
clone size: .; D gene: TRBD1; J gene: TRBJ2-7; V gene: TRBV24-1; CDR3 protein: CATSDPGTGTSYEQYF; CDR3 DNA: TGTGCCACCAGTGATCCCGGGACAGGGACCTCCTACGAGCAGTACTTC
clone size: .; D gene: .; J gene: TRBJ1-5; V gene: TRBV21-1; CDR3 protein: CASSPHGHPMCNQPQHF; CDR3 DNA: TGTGCCAGCAGCCCCCATGGACACCCTATGTGCAATCAGCCCCAGCATTTT
clone size: few; D gene: TRBD1; J gene: TRBJ1-3; V gene: TRBV7-2; CDR3 protein: CASSLLTGPSGNTIYF; CDR3 DNA: TGTGCCAGCAGCCTGCTGACAGGGCCTTCTGGAAACACCATATATTTT
clone size: once; D gene: TRBD1; J gene: TRBJ1-2; V gene: TRBV25-1; CDR3 protein: CASSGQGNDYTF; CDR3 DNA: TGTGCCAGCAGTGGACAGGGGAATGACTACACCTTC
clone size: .; D gene: .; J gene: TRBJ2-7; V gene: TRBV6-2/TRBV6-3; CDR3 protein: CASSLLRYEQYF; CDR3 DNA: TGTGCCAGCAGTCTTCTGCGGTACGAGCAGTACTTC
clone size: .; D gene: TRBD2; J gene: TRBJ2-3; V gene: TRBV29-1; CDR3 protein: CSVTLLAGFPGDPQYF; CDR3 DNA: TGCAGCGTTACTCTACTAGCGGGATTTCCCGGGGATCCGCAGTATTTT
clone size: .; D gene: TRBD1; J gene: TRBJ2-5; V gene: TRBV19; CDR3 protein: CASSTLDRDQETQYF; CDR3 DNA: TGTGCCAGTAGTACCTTAGACAGGGACCAAGAGACCCAGTACTTC